This T cell receptor (beta chain) was identified during a study of control samples from healthy donors and cancer patients. Assay used: immunoSEQ multiplex PCR; TCRdb lists only in-frame clones, some missing. The sample lists about 70,000 clones; approximately 94% were seen once. The germline gives CDR1 SGHRS, CDR2 YFSETQ. The CDR3 extends over 15 amino acids. The junction had 7 bases not matched to a gene; V was cut back by 5 bases and J by 3 bases. The origin of this receptor is a woman in her twenties or thirties in good health. The sequencing input was blood. The chain uses TRBV5-1 and TRBJ2-1, with 8 bases matching TRBD1. CDR3 loop: CASRQTGGRYNEQFF. In nucleotides, the CDR3 is TGCGCCAGCAGACAAACAGGGGGTCGCTACAATGAGCAGTTCTTC.